This TCR beta chain was obtained from a study of blood T cell repertoires in COVID-19. The CDR3 is 12 amino acids. Trimming took off 4 bases at V and 3 bases at J, with 7 bases between the two ends. CDR1 and CDR2 from the germline V gene are LGHDT and YNNKEL (reference sequence). The authors' processing: For nucleated cells, counts were estimated from reference gene primer amplification. Some clones are missing from TCRdb's copy, which holds only in-frame ones; the method was immunoSEQ multiplex PCR. From that table come the V and J calls and clone size; the DNA was used to work out D and trimming. The table includes about 68,000 clones, roughly 80% detected once.

The sequencing sample was made of peripheral blood. The rearrangement uses TRBV3-1 (or the pseudogene TRBV3-2) and TRBJ2-7, with D possibly TRBD2 on 5 matching bases. This TCR derives from a man aged 45-65 years with active COVID-19. The CDR3 region is CASSRGGYEQYF. CDR3 DNA: TGTGCCAGCAGCCGTGGAGGCTACGAGCAGTACTTC.